These T cell receptor beta chains were read from a single sample in a study of blood T cells in healthy people across ages. TCRdb used MiXCR to reprocess the 5' RACE reads, holding one entry per CDR3 protein. Altogether roughly 650,000 distinct CDR3 sequences are present, about a third being singletons, with the ten largest covering 15%. Sequenced: blood. The receptors were gathered from a woman older than 75 in good health. Each CDR3 is given with its conserved first and last residue. Fields, in order: D gene, J gene, clone size, V gene, CDR3 protein, CDR3 DNA. D genes are given only for firm matches. Rows may omit the clone size; those that give it use once, few, many or a size class.

D gene: TRBD2
J gene: TRBJ2-2
clone size: NA
V gene: TRBV6-6
CDR3 protein: CASSYLAGGMNTGELFF
CDR3 DNA: TGTGCCAGCAGTTACTTAGCGGGGGGGATGAACACCGGGGAGCTGTTTTTT

D gene: NA
J gene: TRBJ1-2
clone size: NA
V gene: TRBV12-3/TRBV12-4
CDR3 protein: CASRPRAGSLPTF
CDR3 DNA: TGTGCCAGCAGGCCCCGGGCAGGTTCGCTTCCCACCTTC

D gene: NA
J gene: TRBJ1-1
clone size: few
V gene: TRBV5-1
CDR3 protein: CASAPGVPRRTEAFF
CDR3 DNA: TGCGCCAGCGCACCGGGGGTCCCCAGAAGAACTGAAGCTTTCTTT

D gene: NA
J gene: TRBJ2-5
clone size: few
V gene: TRBV6-5
CDR3 protein: CASSSGIQETQYF
CDR3 DNA: TGTGCCAGCAGTTCGGGCATACAAGAGACCCAGTACTTC

D gene: NA
J gene: TRBJ2-7
clone size: NA
V gene: TRBV20-1
CDR3 protein: CSVRSETDYEQYF
CDR3 DNA: TGCAGTGTCCGGAGTGAGACAGACTACGAGCAGTACTTC

D gene: TRBD1
J gene: TRBJ1-2
clone size: many
V gene: TRBV5-1
CDR3 protein: CASSVSIGQGGYGYTF
CDR3 DNA: TGCGCCAGCAGCGTATCTATAGGACAGGGTGGCTATGGCTACACCTTC

D gene: NA
J gene: TRBJ2-5
clone size: many
V gene: TRBV10-2
CDR3 protein: CASGPGTRETQYF
CDR3 DNA: TGCGCCAGTGGCCCAGGGACCCGGGAGACCCAGTACTTC

D gene: NA
J gene: TRBJ2-3
clone size: NA
V gene: TRBV6-2/TRBV6-3
CDR3 protein: CASSPPGASRDTQYF
CDR3 DNA: TGTGCCAGCAGCCCCCCGGGGGCGTCCAGAGATACGCAGTATTTT

D gene: TRBD1
J gene: TRBJ2-4
clone size: many
V gene: TRBV19
CDR3 protein: CATSRRGTGSNIQYF
CDR3 DNA: TGTGCCACCTCGCGGCGTGGGACAGGGAGCAACATTCAGTACTTC

D gene: NA
J gene: TRBJ1-4
clone size: NA
V gene: TRBV29-1
CDR3 protein: CSVEAPWGGGNLQKLFF
CDR3 DNA: TGCAGCGTTGAAGCCCCCTGGGGGGGGGGCAATTTACAAAAACTGTTTTTT

D gene: TRBD2
J gene: TRBJ2-7
clone size: many
V gene: TRBV9
CDR3 protein: CASSVPTSGEDYEQYF
CDR3 DNA: TGTGCCAGCAGCGTCCCAACTAGCGGGGAGGACTACGAGCAGTACTTC

D gene: NA
J gene: TRBJ2-5
clone size: NA
V gene: TRBV6-6
CDR3 protein: CASRPTGPETQYF
CDR3 DNA: TGTGCCAGCAGACCCACAGGGCCAGAGACCCAGTACTTC

D gene: NA
J gene: TRBJ2-7
clone size: NA
V gene: TRBV6-5
CDR3 protein: CASSGQRLYYEQYF
CDR3 DNA: TGTGCCAGCAGTGGCCAGAGACTATACTACGAGCAGTACTTC

D gene: NA
J gene: TRBJ1-1
clone size: many
V gene: TRBV12-3/TRBV12-4
CDR3 protein: CASSLVSGIMNTEAFF
CDR3 DNA: TGTGCCAGCAGTTTAGTCTCGGGGATAATGAACACTGAAGCTTTCTTT

D gene: NA
J gene: TRBJ1-4
clone size: many
V gene: TRBV12-3/TRBV12-4
CDR3 protein: CASSLRGYNEKLFF
CDR3 DNA: TGTGCCAGCAGTTTAAGGGGGTATAATGAAAAACTGTTTTTT

D gene: NA
J gene: TRBJ1-5
clone size: NA
V gene: TRBV2
CDR3 protein: CASRRDSNHPQHF
CDR3 DNA: TGTGCCAGCAGAAGGGATAGCAATCACCCCCAGCATTTT

D gene: TRBD1
J gene: TRBJ2-1
clone size: few
V gene: TRBV15
CDR3 protein: CATSFWTGGGNEQFF
CDR3 DNA: TGTGCCACCAGCTTCTGGACAGGGGGGGGTAATGAGCAGTTCTTC

D gene: NA
J gene: TRBJ2-7
clone size: NA
V gene: TRBV29-1
CDR3 protein: CSVWEFEGHEQYF
CDR3 DNA: TGCAGCGTTTGGGAATTCGAGGGGCACGAGCAGTACTTC

D gene: TRBD1
J gene: TRBJ1-5
clone size: many
V gene: TRBV6-2/TRBV6-3
CDR3 protein: CASTHPTGNQPQHF
CDR3 DNA: TGTGCCAGCACCCACCCGACAGGGAATCAGCCCCAGCATTTT

D gene: NA
J gene: TRBJ2-3
clone size: NA
V gene: TRBV11-2
CDR3 protein: CTSSLGQITDTQYF
CDR3 DNA: TGTACCAGCAGCCTGGGACAAATCACAGATACGCAGTATTTT

D gene: TRBD1
J gene: TRBJ1-2
clone size: many
V gene: TRBV9
CDR3 protein: CASSVALGTGAYTF
CDR3 DNA: TGTGCCAGCAGCGTAGCCCTAGGGACAGGGGCCTACACCTTC

D gene: NA
J gene: TRBJ2-1
clone size: NA
V gene: TRBV5-5
CDR3 protein: CASSLIASYNEQFF
CDR3 DNA: TGTGCCAGTAGCTTGATAGCCTCTTACAATGAGCAGTTCTTC

D gene: TRBD2
J gene: TRBJ2-5
clone size: NA
V gene: TRBV2
CDR3 protein: CASRETSGQETQYF
CDR3 DNA: TGTGCCAGCAGGGAGACTAGCGGACAAGAGACCCAGTACTTC

D gene: TRBD1
J gene: TRBJ2-3
clone size: NA
V gene: TRBV7-9
CDR3 protein: CASSPTGGLASDTQYF
CDR3 DNA: TGTGCCAGCAGCCCGACAGGGGGCTTAGCGTCAGATACGCAGTATTTT

D gene: TRBD2
J gene: TRBJ2-3
clone size: many
V gene: TRBV12-3/TRBV12-4
CDR3 protein: CASSLGRLAGTDTQYF
CDR3 DNA: TGTGCCAGCAGTTTGGGCAGACTAGCGGGCACAGATACGCAGTATTTT

D gene: NA
J gene: TRBJ2-5
clone size: NA
V gene: TRBV10-3
CDR3 protein: CAIGPADQETQYF
CDR3 DNA: TGTGCCATCGGTCCTGCCGACCAAGAGACCCAGTACTTC

D gene: TRBD1
J gene: TRBJ1-2
clone size: many
V gene: TRBV12-3/TRBV12-4
CDR3 protein: CASTLTGGVPLMNYGYTF
CDR3 DNA: TGTGCCAGCACCTTGACAGGGGGCGTACCGTTAATGAACTATGGCTACACCTTC

D gene: NA
J gene: TRBJ1-5
clone size: many
V gene: TRBV7-2
CDR3 protein: CASSLAIRAGNQPQHF
CDR3 DNA: TGTGCCAGCAGCTTAGCTATCCGAGCGGGGAATCAGCCCCAGCATTTT

D gene: TRBD1
J gene: TRBJ1-5
clone size: many
V gene: TRBV27
CDR3 protein: CASSPLTGSNQPQHF
CDR3 DNA: TGTGCCAGCAGTCCCCTGACAGGGTCCAATCAGCCCCAGCATTTT

D gene: TRBD2
J gene: TRBJ2-7
clone size: NA
V gene: TRBV7-2
CDR3 protein: CASSGWTSGGSYEQYF
CDR3 DNA: TGTGCCAGCAGCGGCTGGACTAGCGGGGGCTCCTACGAGCAGTACTTC

D gene: TRBD1
J gene: TRBJ1-6
clone size: NA
V gene: TRBV6-6
CDR3 protein: CASRDRDNSPLHF
CDR3 DNA: TGTGCCAGCAGGGACAGGGACAATTCACCCCTCCACTTT

D gene: TRBD1
J gene: TRBJ1-2
clone size: NA
V gene: TRBV6-6
CDR3 protein: CASSYSTGANYGYTF
CDR3 DNA: TGTGCCAGCAGTTACTCAACAGGGGCAAACTATGGCTACACCTTC

D gene: NA
J gene: TRBJ1-1
clone size: few
V gene: TRBV11-2
CDR3 protein: CASSLRAKGGRTEAFF
CDR3 DNA: TGTGCCAGCAGCTTAAGGGCGAAGGGGGGACGCACTGAAGCTTTCTTT

D gene: TRBD2
J gene: TRBJ2-7
clone size: many
V gene: TRBV20-1
CDR3 protein: CSASRLAGGLEQYF
CDR3 DNA: TGCAGTGCTAGTCGTCTAGCGGGGGGGCTTGAGCAGTACTTC

D gene: NA
J gene: TRBJ1-2
clone size: few
V gene: TRBV27
CDR3 protein: CASSLSEGTGYTF
CDR3 DNA: TGTGCCAGCAGTTTATCGGAGGGGACTGGCTACACCTTC

D gene: TRBD2
J gene: TRBJ2-7
clone size: NA
V gene: TRBV7-2
CDR3 protein: CTSSRGGAYEQYF
CDR3 DNA: TGTACCAGCAGCCGGGGAGGGGCCTACGAGCAGTATTTC

D gene: NA
J gene: TRBJ1-1
clone size: many
V gene: TRBV20-1
CDR3 protein: CSARRGENTEAFF
CDR3 DNA: TGCAGTGCTAGAAGAGGGGAGAACACTGAAGCTTTCTTT

D gene: NA
J gene: TRBJ1-2
clone size: few
V gene: TRBV20-1
CDR3 protein: CSARDPEGPRGYTF
CDR3 DNA: TGCAGTGCTAGAGATCCAGAGGGCCCCCGTGGCTACACCTTC

D gene: NA
J gene: TRBJ2-4
clone size: NA
V gene: TRBV2
CDR3 protein: CASSESPRDIQYF
CDR3 DNA: TGTGCCAGCAGTGAGTCCCCAAGGGACATTCAGTACTTC

D gene: TRBD2
J gene: TRBJ2-3
clone size: many
V gene: TRBV7-2
CDR3 protein: CASSLDGGGGTDTQYF
CDR3 DNA: TGTGCCAGCAGCTTAGACGGCGGGGGGGGCACAGATACGCAGTATTTT

D gene: TRBD2
J gene: TRBJ2-7
clone size: few
V gene: TRBV6-1
CDR3 protein: CASSRTSGASYEQYF
CDR3 DNA: TGTGCCAGCAGTCGGACTAGCGGGGCTTCCTACGAGCAGTACTTC

D gene: TRBD2
J gene: TRBJ2-1
clone size: many
V gene: TRBV30
CDR3 protein: CAWSAARAGGEQFF
CDR3 DNA: TGTGCCTGGAGTGCAGCTCGAGCGGGGGGCGAGCAGTTCTTC

D gene: TRBD2
J gene: TRBJ2-7
clone size: many
V gene: TRBV5-1
CDR3 protein: CASSLARLAGGYEQYF
CDR3 DNA: TGCGCCAGCAGCTTGGCGCGTCTAGCGGGGGGCTACGAGCAGTACTTC

D gene: NA
J gene: TRBJ1-2
clone size: NA
V gene: TRBV7-2
CDR3 protein: CASSLARVADGYTF
CDR3 DNA: TGTGCCAGCAGCTTAGCACGGGTGGCCGATGGCTACACCTTC

D gene: TRBD2
J gene: TRBJ2-1
clone size: many
V gene: TRBV5-4
CDR3 protein: CASSRLAVDEQFF
CDR3 DNA: TGTGCCAGCAGCCGACTAGCGGTGGATGAGCAGTTCTTC

D gene: TRBD1
J gene: TRBJ2-3
clone size: few
V gene: TRBV18
CDR3 protein: CASSLGQADTQYF
CDR3 DNA: TGTGCCAGCTCCCTTGGACAGGCAGATACGCAGTATTTT

D gene: NA
J gene: TRBJ2-7
clone size: NA
V gene: TRBV20-1
CDR3 protein: CSAHHSGTYEQYF
CDR3 DNA: TGCAGTGCTCATCACTCGGGAACCTACGAGCAGTACTTC

D gene: TRBD2
J gene: TRBJ2-2
clone size: NA
V gene: TRBV27
CDR3 protein: CASSWGLAGGNTGELFF
CDR3 DNA: TGTGCCAGCAGTTGGGGTCTAGCGGGGGGGAACACCGGGGAGCTGTTTTTT

D gene: TRBD1
J gene: TRBJ1-6
clone size: few
V gene: TRBV30
CDR3 protein: CAWMRTGVGNSPLHF
CDR3 DNA: TGTGCCTGGATGAGGACAGGGGTTGGGAATTCACCCCTCCACTTT

D gene: TRBD1
J gene: TRBJ2-7
clone size: NA
V gene: TRBV7-2
CDR3 protein: CASSQGGRGPYEQYF
CDR3 DNA: TGTGCCAGCAGCCAAGGGGGCAGGGGGCCGTACGAGCAGTACTTC